This TCR beta chain came from a study of CD8 T cells in ankylosing spondylitis. Study-level points and caveats: Clones linked with disease were CD8+ and fairly uncommon in the peripheral blood. A number of the motif variants had already been described in reactive arthritis synovial fluid and blood. Significantly higher representation of disease-linked clones was reported for matched ankylosing spondylitis synovial fluid.

One entry per CDR3 protein, called by TCRdb with MiXCR from the 5' RACE reads. The table lists about 160,000 distinct CDR3 sequences, around 20% of them singletons. Trimming removed 4 bases from V and 0 bases from J, with 12 bases in between. This CDR3 is 15 amino acids long. Regarding this clonotype: What it binds is not known.

The receptor was isolated from a male donor with ankylosing spondylitis or in good health (not recorded which). This chain joins TRBV12-3 or TRBV12-4 and TRBJ1-1, with D perhaps TRBD1 (5 bases). Sequencing used blood, either unsorted or a sorted T cell fraction (not recorded which). CDR3 nucleotides: TGTGCCAGCAGTTACTCAGGGCTAATGAACACTGAAGCTTTCTTT. It translates to CASSYSGLMNTEAFF.